What follows are 12 T cell receptor beta chains derived from one specimen sequenced in a study of read filtering for tumor transcriptome and immune sequencing. Molecular barcoded adaptors covering alpha/delta and beta/gamma chains were used on around 400 ng RNA. TCRdb re-called the reads with MiXCR, one entry per CDR3 protein. The data show 100,000 to 150,000 distinct CDR3 sequences, approximately 13% seen once. The sequenced sample was a population of CD138-negative cells sorted from bone marrow. Receptors originate from a donor over 35 with multiple myeloma.

Details on this clonotype: A single base separates this from a much larger clone, so it may be a read error. The genes are TRBV30 and TRBJ2-7, with D perhaps matching TRBD2 (6 bases). CDR3 length: 14 amino acids. Germline V gives CDR1 GTSNPN, CDR2 SVGIG (reference sequence). The CDR3 sequence is CAWTNRGITYEQCF. The CDR3 DNA follows: TGTGCCTGGACCAATCGCGGGATTACCTACGAGCAGTGCTTC.

This clonotype was seen many times. The rearrangement joins TRBV30 to TRBJ2-7, with 12 bases that match TRBD2. The CDR3 contains 13 residues. V gave up 8 bases and J gave up 2 bases; unmatched junction bases: 4. CDR1 GTSNPN and CDR2 SVGIG come from the germline V gene (reference sequence). CDR3 DNA: TGTGCCGGAGGACTAGCGGGGACCTACGAGCAGTACTTC. Amino acid sequence: CAGGLAGTYEQYF.

This clonotype was observed many times. J is TRBJ2-3 and V is TRBV5-1, with TRBD1 as a possible D gene (5 bases). The V gene lost 0 bases and the J gene lost 4 bases, with 12 bases spanning the gap. CDR3 length: 15 residues. CDR1 and CDR2 from the germline V gene are SGHRS and YFSETQ. CDR3 sequence reads: CASSLAGYVADTQYF. DNA for the CDR3: TGCGCCAGCAGCTTGGCAGGGTATGTTGCAGATACGCAGTATTTT.

This clonotype was seen at least ten times. The chain uses TRBV11-2 and TRBJ2-1; no firm D call. Germline V CDR1 and CDR2: SGHAT, FQNNGV. The CDR3 contains 15 residues. Trimming stripped 2 bases from V and 4 bases from J, with 12 bases between. CDR3 protein: CASSLFMGSYNEQFF. In DNA form, the CDR3 reads TGTGCCAGCAGCTTATTTATGGGGTCGTACAATGAGCAGTTCTTC.

The V and J genes are TRBV5-1 and TRBJ1-5; possibly TRBD1 for D (5 bases). The CDR3 is 15 amino acids. Germline V gene sequence: CDR1 SGHRS, CDR2 YFSETQ. With 0 bases removed from V and 7 bases from J, the gap between germline ends came to 14 bases. The CDR3 reads CASSLDGGDGQPQHF. DNA for the CDR3: TGCGCCAGCAGCTTGGATGGGGGGGACGGCCAGCCCCAGCATTTT.

This clonotype turned up a few times. This chain links TRBV20-1 with TRBJ1-5; D may be TRBD1 (5 bases). The CDR3 has 16 amino acids. Trimming pared 3 bases from V and 3 bases from J, leaving 18 bases between. Germline CDR1 and CDR2: DFQATT and SNEGSKA (reference sequence). DNA for the CDR3: TGCAGTGCTAGCCCAAAGACGGGGGGGTTCAATCAGCCCCAGCATTTT. This sequence encodes CSASPKTGGFNQPQHF.

Concerning this clonotype itself: A single base separates this from a much larger clone, so it may be a read error. Because it lacks the conserved phenylalanine or tryptophan at the end, this CDR3 is likely a read error. This chain connects TRBV13 to TRBJ2-2; 9 nucleotides agree with TRBD1. Unmatched junction bases numbered 3, after V lost 3 bases and J lost 4 bases. Germline lookup yields CDR1 PRHDT and CDR2 FYEKMQ (reference sequence). The CDR3 sequence is 15 residues long. The CDR3 loop reads CASSFTGGSTGELFS. The CDR3 DNA follows: TGTGCCAGCAGCTTCACAGGGGGCAGCACCGGGGAGCTGTTTTCT.

The chain uses TRBV11-2 and TRBJ2-2; no clear D gene. The CDR3 loop spans 15 amino acids. CDR1 and CDR2 (germline): SGHAT, FQNNGV. V gave up 5 bases and J gave up 1 base, with 11 bases separating them. CDR3 loop: CASSPPSENTGELFF. In DNA, the CDR3 is TGTGCCAGCAGCCCCCCCTCGGAGAACACCGGGGAGCTGTTTTTT.

This clonotype was found many times. The genes are TRBV29-1 and TRBJ2-7, with 12 bases matching TRBD1. This CDR3 has 17 residues. V gave up 4 bases and J gave up 3 bases; unmatched junction bases: 13. Per germline, CDR1 SQVTM and CDR2 ANQGSEA. The DNA of the CDR3 is TGCAGCGTTGTTGGGGGACAGGGGGCTTGGGGGGACTACGAGCAGTACTTC. Translated, it gives CSVVGGQGAWGDYEQYF.

This clonotype was detected ten times or more. The V gene is TRBV6-5, the J gene TRBJ2-1; D may be TRBD1 or TRBD2 (6 bases each). CDR3 length equals 13 residues. Germline CDR1 MNHEY, CDR2 SVGAGI. The V end lost 11 bases, the J end lost 4 bases, and 15 bases lay between the germline ends. CDR3 residues: CAARGGGYNEQFF. The CDR3 DNA reads TGTGCCGCCCGAGGAGGGGGTTACAATGAGCAGTTCTTC.

This clonotype was detected many times. The V gene is TRBV4-1, the J gene TRBJ2-1, with a tentative D call TRBD1 (6 bases). Germline CDR1 reads MGHRA; CDR2 reads YSYEKL. Trimming left V 7 bases short and J 4 bases short, with 11 bases between. This CDR3 is 13 amino acids long. The CDR3, as DNA: TGCGCCAGCACGGACAGCGGTTACAATGAGCAGTTCTTC. It is translated as CASTDSGYNEQFF.

This clonotype was detected ten times or more. CDR3 protein: CSVDRTGGNTEAFF. CDR3 in DNA: TGCAGCGTCGACAGGACAGGCGGGAACACTGAAGCTTTCTTT. V is TRBV29-1 and J is TRBJ1-1; TRBD1 agrees at 7 bases. CDR1 SQVTM and CDR2 ANQGSEA come from the germline V gene. The CDR3 has 14 residues. Trimming at V came to 6 bases and at J to 1 base, leaving 8 bases not matched to a gene.